These 18 T cell receptor beta chains originate from one sample sequenced in a study of shared clonotypes between healthy human individuals. Generated by immunoSEQ multiplex PCR, the TCRdb table keeps only in-frame clones and is missing some. The data hold more than 400,000 clones, with roughly 80% observed a single time. Material for sequencing was PBMCs. The receptors originated from a woman in her 40s in good health. Some clones in this sample may be carry-over from other donors' samples.

This clone was counted between two and nine times. This likely stems from a read error, as it lies one base from a far larger clone. The final CDR3 position lacks the conserved phenylalanine or tryptophan, pointing to a likely read error. The chain combines TRBV2 with TRBJ2-7; D remains unclear. This CDR3 has 11 residues. The germline gives CDR1 SNHLY, CDR2 FYNNEI. Trimming removed 6 bases from V and 0 bases from J, with 3 bases in between. CDR3 nucleotides: TGTGCCAGCAGCAACTCCTACGAGCAGTACCTC. Encoded protein: CASSNSYEQYL.

The genes are TRBV6-5 and TRBJ1-2, with 8 bases aligning to TRBD1. The V gene's germline CDR1 is MNHEY and CDR2 SVGAGI. This CDR3 has 15 residues. The trim removed 2 bases at V and 2 bases at J, leaving 4 bases unmatched. CDR3 loop: CASSYHGTGNYGYTF. The CDR3 DNA is TGTGCCAGCAGTTACCACGGGACAGGAAACTATGGCTACACCTTC.

This chain's CDR3 is CASSNTYEQYF. The CDR3 region has the DNA TGTGCCAGCAGTAACACCTACGAGCAGTACTTC. V is TRBV6-1 and J is TRBJ2-7; D unresolved. Germline V gene lookup returns CDR1 MNHNS and CDR2 SASEGT. The CDR3 is 11 residues long. V dropped 5 bases and J dropped 2 bases, with 4 bases sitting between them.

This chain joins TRBV5-4 and TRBJ2-3, with D unresolved. Looked up from germline, CDR1 is SGHNT and CDR2 is YYREEE (reference sequence). Trimming took off 3 bases at V and 2 bases at J, with 16 bases between the two ends. This CDR3 region has 16 residues. The CDR3 here is CASSSPSKSYTDTQYF. CDR3 DNA sequence: TGTGCCAGCAGCTCCCCCAGCAAGTCCTACACAGATACGCAGTATTTT.

The chain uses TRBV18 and TRBJ2-2, with D hard to call. The germline CDR1 and CDR2 sequences are KGHSH and LQKENI. This CDR3 has 16 amino acids. V dropped 5 bases and J dropped 1 base, with 14 bases sitting between them. The chain's CDR3 is CASSSLGSQNTGELFF. The CDR3 coding sequence is TGTGCCAGCTCATCCTTAGGTAGCCAGAACACCGGGGAGCTGTTTTTT. Looking up the rest from reference TRBV18 and TRBJ2-2 gives the full variable domain: NAGVMQNPRHLVRRRGQEARLRCSPMKGHSHVYWYRQLPEEGLKFMVYLQKENIIDESGMPKERFSAEFPKEGPSILRIQQVVRGDSAAYFCASSSLGSQNTGELFFGEGSRLTVL.

CDR3 DNA sequence: TGCAGCGTTGAACCATGGGGTAACAATGAGCAGTTCTTC. This translates into CSVEPWGNNEQFF. This chain uses TRBV29-1 with TRBJ2-1; D ambiguous. V was pared by 2 bases and J by 5 bases, with 10 bases between. This CDR3 has 13 residues. Germline values: CDR1 SQVTM, CDR2 ANQGSEA.

The V call is TRBV7-9, the J call TRBJ2-7; TRBD2 agrees at 8 bases. Germline trimming cut 4 bases from V and 3 bases from J; bases unmatched to any gene: 8. This CDR3 contains 15 residues. CDR1 and CDR2 from the germline V gene are SEHNR and FQNEAQ (reference sequence). The CDR3 coding sequence is TGTGCCAGCAGCTCAGCCGGGACTAGATTCTACGAGCAGTACTTC. Translation: CASSSAGTRFYEQYF.

Turning to this clone: This likely came from a read error, as a far larger clone is one base away. CDR3 sequence (DNA): TGTGCCGGCAGCCCTAATGGGGACACTGAAGCTTTCTTT. As protein: CAGSPNGDTEAFF. The chain links TRBV7-3 to TRBJ1-1, with D uncertain. The CDR3 has 13 residues. Germline V gene data show CDR1 as SGHTA and CDR2 as FQGTGA.

The CDR3 sequence: CASSQDRVYQPQHF. The DNA for the CDR3 is TGCGCCAGCAGCCAAGACAGGGTTTATCAGCCCCAGCATTTT. The chain employs TRBV4-1 and TRBJ1-5, with D perhaps matching TRBD1 (5 bases). This CDR3 contains 14 residues. Germline V gives CDR1 MGHRA, CDR2 YSYEKL. Trimming removed 0 bases at V and 5 bases at J, with 8 bases between.

Concerning this clone itself: This probably arose from a read error, given a far larger clone one base away. The chain joins TRBV5-4 to TRBJ2-7; TRBD2 agrees at 9 bases. The V gene end was trimmed by 2 bases and the J gene end by 4 bases; junction bases not matched to a gene: 10. This CDR3 is built from 16 residues. Germline CDR1 reads SGHNT; CDR2 reads YYREEE (reference sequence). The CDR3 region is CASSFGGTSWTYEQYF. Written as DNA, the CDR3 is TGTGCCAGCAGCTTCGGAGGGACTAGCTGGACGTACGAGCAGTACTTC.

The gene calls are TRBV30 and TRBJ2-2, with TRBD1 as a possible D gene (5 bases). Looked up from germline, CDR1 is GTSNPN and CDR2 is SVGIG (reference sequence). The CDR3 is 17 residues long. The germline V and J ends were trimmed by 1 base and 4 bases, with 19 bases remaining between them. CDR3 protein: CAWSGAYLGDGTGELFF. For the CDR3, the DNA is TGTGCCTGGAGTGGCGCCTACCTAGGGGATGGCACCGGGGAGCTGTTTTTT. The full variable domain, in which reference TRBV30 and TRBJ2-2 provide the parts outside the CDR3, is SQTIHQWPATLVQPVGSPLSLECTVEGTSNPNLYWYRQAAGRGLQLLFYSVGIGQISSEVPQNLSASRPQDRQFILSSKKLLLSDSGFYLCAWSGAYLGDGTGELFFGEGSRLTVL.

On this clone: Mismatch with germline at one junction end may stem from a read error. V usage is TRBV18 and J usage is TRBJ1-1, with D unresolved. The V gene's germline CDR1 is KGHSH and CDR2 LQKENI. This CDR3 comprises 15 residues. The CDR3 sequence is CASSPPSSENTEAFF. CDR3 coding DNA: TGTGCCAGCTCGCCACCGAGCTCAGAGAACACTGAAGCTTTCTTT.

The V call is TRBV2, the J call TRBJ2-7, with unresolved D. CDR1 and CDR2 (germline): SNHLY, FYNNEI. The CDR3 totals 12 residues. The ends were cut back, 4 bases at V and 4 bases at J, with 8 bases in the middle. The CDR3 bases are TGTGCCAGCAGTGGATTGTCTTACGAGCAGTACTTC. The encoded protein is CASSGLSYEQYF.

The rearrangement uses TRBV6-4 and TRBJ1-5, with no clear D. The V gene lost 5 bases and the J gene lost 3 bases, with 8 bases spanning the gap. Germline V gene sequence: CDR1 MRHNA, CDR2 SNTAGT. The CDR3 has 13 amino acids. The CDR3, as DNA: TGTGCCAGCAGTTCACACCACAATCAGCCCCAGCATTTT. Translation: CASSSHHNQPQHF.

In the case of this clone: This is likely an artifact of a read error, given a far larger clone one base away. The CDR3 end shows no conserved phenylalanine or tryptophan, and so a read error is likely. The chain joins TRBV4-1 to TRBJ1-1; the D is unclear. Trimming removed 3 bases at V and 3 bases at J, with 14 bases between. CDR1 is MGHRA, CDR2 YSYEKL, per germline. CDR3 length: 15 amino acids. CDR3 amino acids: CASSQGSGGYTEAFL. CDR3 nucleotides: TGCGCCAGCAGCCAGGGCTCGGGTGGGTACACTGAAGCTTTCCTT.

V is TRBV5-1 and J is TRBJ1-3; TRBD1 aligns across 7 bases. The CDR3 has 16 residues. CDR1 is SGHRS and CDR2 is YFSETQ in the germline V gene. Trimming removed 4 bases from V and 1 base from J; junction bases left unmatched: 8. CDR3 in amino acids: CASSLGTVFSGNTIYF. CDR3 in DNA: TGCGCCAGCAGCCTCGGGACAGTTTTTTCTGGAAACACCATATATTTT.

With regard to this clone: With a far larger clone one base away, a read error is the likely cause. Other nucleotide sequences from this sample produce the same CDR3. The chain couples TRBV7-2 to TRBJ2-1; 8 bases are shared with TRBD2. After removal of 7 bases from V and 7 bases from J, the junction contained 6 bases not matched to a gene. Germline lookup yields CDR1 SGHTA and CDR2 FQGNSA. CDR3 size: 13 residues. The CDR3 spells CASTALAGNEQFF. CDR3 nucleotides: TGTGCCAGCACAGCCTTAGCGGGGAATGAGCAGTTCTTC.

Only one count was recorded for this clone. V usage is TRBV4-1 and J usage is TRBJ2-1, with TRBD2 matching 14 bases. V shed 4 bases and J 13 bases; nucleotides not matched to a gene: 3. This CDR3 region has 13 residues. The germline CDR1 and CDR2 sequences are MGHRA and YSYEKL. The CDR3 sequence: CASSPGLAGVQFF. CDR3 bases: TGCGCCAGCAGCCCGGGACTAGCGGGAGTCCAGTTCTTC.